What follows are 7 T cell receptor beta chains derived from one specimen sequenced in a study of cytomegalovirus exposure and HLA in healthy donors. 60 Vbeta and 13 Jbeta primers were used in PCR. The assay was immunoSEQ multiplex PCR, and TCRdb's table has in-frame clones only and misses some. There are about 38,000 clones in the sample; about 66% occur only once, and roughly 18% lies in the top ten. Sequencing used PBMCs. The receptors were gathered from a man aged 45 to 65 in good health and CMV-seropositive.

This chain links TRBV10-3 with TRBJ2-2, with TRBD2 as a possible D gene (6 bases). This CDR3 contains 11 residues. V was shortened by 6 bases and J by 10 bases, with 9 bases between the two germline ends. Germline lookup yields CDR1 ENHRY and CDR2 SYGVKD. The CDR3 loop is CAIRGGEELFF. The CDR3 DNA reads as TGTGCCATCAGGGGGGGTGAGGAGCTGTTTTTT.

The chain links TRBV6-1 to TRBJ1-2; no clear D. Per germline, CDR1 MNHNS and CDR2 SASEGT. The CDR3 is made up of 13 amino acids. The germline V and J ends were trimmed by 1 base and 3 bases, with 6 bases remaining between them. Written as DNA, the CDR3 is TGTGCCAGCAGTGAAGTGTCCTACTATGGCTACACCTTC. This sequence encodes CASSEVSYYGYTF.

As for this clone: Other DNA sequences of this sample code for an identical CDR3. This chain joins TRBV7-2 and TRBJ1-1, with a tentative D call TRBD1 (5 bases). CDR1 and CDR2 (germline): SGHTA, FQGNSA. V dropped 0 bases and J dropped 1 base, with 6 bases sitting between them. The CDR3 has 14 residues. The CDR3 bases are TGTGCCAGCAGCTTAGCGCAGGGGAACACTGAAGCTTTCTTT. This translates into CASSLAQGNTEAFF.

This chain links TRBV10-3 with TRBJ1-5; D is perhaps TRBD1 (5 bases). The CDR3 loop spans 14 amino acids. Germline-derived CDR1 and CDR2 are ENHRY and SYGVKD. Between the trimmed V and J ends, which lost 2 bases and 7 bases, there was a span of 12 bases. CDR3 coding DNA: TGTGCCATCAGTGAGGGACGGGGGGGGCAGCCCCAGCATTTT. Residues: CAISEGRGGQPQHF.

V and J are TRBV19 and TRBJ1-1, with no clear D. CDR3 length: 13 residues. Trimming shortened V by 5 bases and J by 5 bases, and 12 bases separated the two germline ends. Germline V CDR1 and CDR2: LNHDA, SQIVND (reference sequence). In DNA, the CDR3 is TGTGCCAGTAGTGACGGGCGGGAAACTGAAGCTTTCTTT. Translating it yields CASSDGRETEAFF.

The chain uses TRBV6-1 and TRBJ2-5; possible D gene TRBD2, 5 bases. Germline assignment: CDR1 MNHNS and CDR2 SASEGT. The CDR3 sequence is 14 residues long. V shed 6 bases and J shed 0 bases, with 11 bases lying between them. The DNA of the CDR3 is TGTGCCAGCAGGGAGGCGTGGTACCAAGAGACCCAGTACTTC. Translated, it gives CASREAWYQETQYF.

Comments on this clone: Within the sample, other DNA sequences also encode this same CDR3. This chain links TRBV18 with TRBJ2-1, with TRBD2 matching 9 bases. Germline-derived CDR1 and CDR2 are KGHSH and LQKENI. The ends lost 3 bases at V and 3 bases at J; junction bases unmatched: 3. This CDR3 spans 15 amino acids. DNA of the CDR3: TGTGCCAGCTCACCGCAGCGGGGGGACTACAATGAGCAGTTCTTC. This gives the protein CASSPQRGDYNEQFF.